This T cell receptor (beta chain) derives from a study of a mutant IDH1 vaccine in newly diagnosed glioma. Libraries were prepared by immunoSEQ multiplex PCR; TCRdb keeps only in-frame clonotypes and omits some of them. The table shows tens of thousands of clones, with roughly 75% occurring only once. About this clone: Its specificity is not known.

The germline CDR1 and CDR2 sequences are SEHNR and FQNEAQ (reference sequence). Trimming removed 2 bases from V and 6 bases from J, with 22 bases in between. The CDR3 contains 17 residues. Time point of the sample: week 35, safety follow-up. Doses comprised 300 ug of mutant IDH1 20-mer peptide each, plus topical imiquimod. The V gene is TRBV7-9, the J gene TRBJ1-2, with D tentatively TRBD1 (6 bases). This material consisted of PBMCs, taken from a glioma patient whose treatment included an IDH1 peptide vaccine. This TCR was sampled from a man aged 35-49 years with glioma. Some clones in this sample may be carry-over from other donors' samples. The CDR3: CASSLSGGGPLRDGYTF. The CDR3, as DNA: TGTGCCAGCAGCTTAAGCGGGGGGGGCCCTCTTCGTGATGGCTACACCTTC.